The 29 T cell receptor beta chains below all came from one sample that was sequenced in a study of T cell repertoires in cytomegalovirus infection. MiXCR, run by TCRdb on the reads, gives a single entry per CDR3 protein. The table has fewer than 550,000 distinct CDR3 sequences, around 32% seen once. Source material: PBMCs. The receptors stem from a human donor in good health (CMV status not recorded). Some clones in this sample may be carry-over from other donors' samples.

This clonotype occurred a few times. The V call is TRBV6-8, the J call TRBJ2-7, with 12 bases lining up with TRBD2. The CDR3 runs 18 residues. Germline V gene sequence: CDR1 MNHGY, CDR2 SAAAGT. V was clipped by 2 bases and J by 1 base; unmatched bases: 9. CDR3 nucleotide sequence: TGTGCCAGCAGTTACCTTCCACTAGCGGGGGGTTTGTCCTACGAGCAGTACTTC. Encoded protein: CASSYLPLAGGLSYEQYF.

This chain connects TRBV20-1 to TRBJ2-1; D perhaps matches TRBD2 (6 bases). This CDR3 is 15 amino acids long. V was trimmed by 5 bases and J by 0 bases, leaving 14 bases between them. CDR1 and CDR2 from the germline V gene are DFQATT and SNEGSKA (reference sequence). The CDR3 DNA reads as TGCAGTGCTTTAGCGGATCTGAGCTCCTACAATGAGCAGTTCTTC. Translating gives CSALADLSSYNEQFF.

The sample holds many counts of this clonotype. The rearrangement joins TRBV12-3 or TRBV12-4 to TRBJ1-2; unclear D gene. The V end was cut by 3 bases, the J end by 4 bases, with 21 bases between. The CDR3 runs to 17 residues. This CDR3 is CASSFWLKGNLGYGYTF. The CDR3 region has the DNA TGTGCCAGCAGTTTCTGGTTAAAAGGGAATCTCGGCTATGGCTACACCTTC.

The genes are TRBV5-4 and TRBJ2-3; D unresolved. The CDR3 runs to 15 residues. Germline CDR1 reads SGHNT; CDR2 reads YYREEE (reference sequence). V was clipped by 4 bases and J by 3 bases, with 15 bases between them. The CDR3 sequence: CASSTTVLQTDTQYF. Here the CDR3 DNA reads TGTGCCAGCAGCACGACCGTCCTGCAGACAGATACGCAGTATTTT.

In its sample, this clonotype was seen many times. The V gene is TRBV7-2, the J gene TRBJ2-7; 10 bases map to TRBD2. With 1 base clipped from V and 2 bases from J, the junction kept 5 bases outside the gene matches. The CDR3 is 16 amino acids. Germline-derived CDR1 and CDR2 are SGHTA and FQGNSA. CDR3 in DNA: TGTGCCAGCAGCTTAGTCCCTAGCGGGGGAACCTACGAGCAGTACTTC. This encodes CASSLVPSGGTYEQYF.

The chain combines TRBV7-2 with TRBJ1-1; 7 nucleotides match TRBD1. Per germline, CDR1 SGHTA and CDR2 FQGNSA. V lost 5 bases to trimming and J lost 2 bases; unmatched junction nucleotides: 8. The CDR3 extends over 15 amino acids. The CDR3 DNA reads as TGTGCCAGCAGCCCTCAACAGGGGACTAACACTGAAGCTTTCTTT. Amino acids: CASSPQQGTNTEAFF.

This clonotype was picked up many times. Here the CDR3 DNA reads TGTGCCAGCAGCGACAGGGGGGTATCAACCTACGAGCAGTACTTC. Translating it yields CASSDRGVSTYEQYF. The chain is built from TRBV28 and TRBJ2-7; 9 bases are a match to TRBD1. V shed 6 bases and J 2 bases; nucleotides not matched to a gene: 8. The CDR3 runs to 15 residues. The V gene's germline CDR1 is MDHEN and CDR2 SYDVKM.

This clonotype was found a few times. V is TRBV5-1 and J is TRBJ2-3; 10 bases line up with TRBD2. After removal of 2 bases from V and 4 bases from J, the junction contained 4 bases not matched to a gene. This CDR3 is 15 amino acids long. Germline V CDR1 and CDR2: SGHRS, YFSETQ. The DNA for the CDR3 is TGCGCCAGCAGCTTACTTACTAGCGGGGCAGATACGCAGTATTTT. Its protein is CASSLLTSGADTQYF.

This clonotype was observed a handful of times. For the CDR3, the DNA is TGTGCCAGCAGTGAATATAGACCGAACACTGAAGCTTTCTTT. Translation: CASSEYRPNTEAFF. The V and J genes are TRBV2 and TRBJ1-1; D gene unclear. V was clipped by 2 bases and J by 1 base, with 8 bases between them. CDR3 length: 14 residues. Per germline, CDR1 SNHLY and CDR2 FYNNEI. Combining the CDR3 with reference TRBV2 and TRBJ1-1 gives the whole variable domain EPEVTQTPSHQVTQMGQEVILRCVPISNHLYFYWYRQILGQKVEFLVSFYNNEISEKSEIFDDQFSVERPDGSNFTLKIRSTKLEDSAMYFCASSEYRPNTEAFFGQGTRLTVV.

The rearrangement joins TRBV5-6 to TRBJ1-1; D remains unclear. Germline V gene data show CDR1 as SGHDT and CDR2 as YYEEEE. The CDR3 consists of 12 residues. Trimming pared 3 bases from V and 2 bases from J, leaving 5 bases between. The CDR3 DNA follows: TGTGCCAGCAGCTGGCCCAACACTGAAGCTTTCTTT. Residues: CASSWPNTEAFF.

This clonotype appeared a single time. The rearrangement joins TRBV6-2 or TRBV6-3 to TRBJ2-3, with D unresolved. Looked up from germline, CDR1 is MNHEY and CDR2 is SVGEGT. V was pared by 6 bases and J by 2 bases, with 15 bases between. CDR3 length equals 15 residues. DNA of the CDR3: TGTGCCAGCAGAACCCAGTGGGGTCTCACAGATACGCAGTATTTT. Its protein is CASRTQWGLTDTQYF.

This clonotype has more than one count but fewer than ten. The rearrangement joins TRBV2 to TRBJ1-1; D call uncertain. V lost 2 bases and J lost 1, with 5 bases in between. CDR3 length equals 13 residues. Per the germline V gene, CDR1 is SNHLY and CDR2 is FYNNEI. For the CDR3, the DNA is TGTGCCAGCAGTGAAATCCGGAACACTGAAGCTTTCTTT. Its protein is CASSEIRNTEAFF.

This clonotype occurred a few times. This sequence joins TRBV24-1 and TRBJ2-3; TRBD2 agrees at 7 bases. The CDR3 has 14 residues. Germline trimming cut 5 bases from V and 1 base from J; bases unmatched to any gene: 2. Germline CDR1 and CDR2: KGHDR and SFDVKD. The CDR3 bases are TGTGCCACCAGTGTGGCGGGGGGCACAGATACGCAGTATTTT. This sequence encodes CATSVAGGTDTQYF.

The V call is TRBV20-1, the J call TRBJ2-3, with TRBD2 matching 15 bases. The V gene's germline CDR1 is DFQATT and CDR2 SNEGSKA (reference sequence). V was clipped by 3 bases and J by 5 bases; unmatched bases: 6. The CDR3 contains 16 residues. The CDR3 nucleotides read TGCAGTGCTAGGAGGACTAGCGGGGGGGCCAGAGATACGCAGTATTTT. Encoded protein: CSARRTSGGARDTQYF.

This clonotype was detected only a few times. CDR3 sequence (DNA): TGCGCCAGCAGCCAAGAACAGAACACAGATACGCAGTATTTT. Its protein product is CASSQEQNTDTQYF. The chain uses TRBV4-1 and TRBJ2-3; D uncertain. The CDR3 extends over 14 amino acids. The V gene lost 0 bases and the J gene lost 2 bases, with 6 bases spanning the gap. The V gene's germline CDR1 is MGHRA and CDR2 YSYEKL.

The chain has TRBV23-1 and TRBJ2-1, with D possibly matching TRBD1 (5 bases). TRBV23-1 is filed as an ORF, its function uncertain. Trimming removed 0 bases from V and 0 bases from J, with 12 bases in between. This CDR3 has 17 amino acids. CDR3 amino acids: CASSQSGDRHSYNEQFF. In DNA, the CDR3 is TGCGCCAGCAGTCAATCTGGCGACAGACACTCCTACAATGAGCAGTTCTTC.

This clonotype was seen a handful of times. The chain has TRBV19 and TRBJ1-5, with 12 bases that match TRBD1. With V trimmed by 7 bases and J by 6 bases, 10 bases remained unmatched. Per germline, CDR1 LNHDA and CDR2 SQIVND (reference sequence). This CDR3 is 16 amino acids long. The CDR3 DNA follows: TGTGCCAGTACCTCCAGGGGACAGGGGGCGATTCAGCCCCAGCATTTT. Protein sequence: CASTSRGQGAIQPQHF. Using reference TRBV19 and TRBJ1-5 for the parts outside the CDR3, the full variable domain is DGGITQSPKYLFRKEGQNVTLSCEQNLNHDAMYWYRQDPGQGLRLIYYSQIVNDFQKGDIAEGYSVSREKKESFPLTVTSAQKNPTAFYLCASTSRGQGAIQPQHFGDGTRLSIL.

Ten or more counts support this clonotype. This chain uses TRBV7-8 with TRBJ2-2, with a possible D match to TRBD2 (6 bases). The CDR3 extends over 15 amino acids. The germline gives CDR1 SGHVS, CDR2 FQNEAQ. V lost 5 bases, J lost 3 bases, and 13 bases lay in between. The CDR3 sequence is CASSLLGTHTGELFF. The CDR3 DNA reads as TGTGCCAGCAGCCTTCTCGGGACTCACACCGGGGAGCTGTTTTTT.

Of note for this clonotype: One end of the junction varies from germline; a read error may be responsible. The chain links TRBV7-2 to TRBJ2-5, with TRBD2 as a possible D gene (6 bases). This CDR3 is 15 amino acids long. CDR1 is SGHTA, CDR2 FQGNSA, per germline. CDR3 sequence: CASSLRRGWQETPYF. In DNA form, the CDR3 reads TGTGCCAGCAGCCTACGGCGGGGCTGGCAAGAGACCCCGTACTTC.

The table lists this clonotype with a few counts. The chain is built from TRBV10-3 and TRBJ2-1, with TRBD2 identical over 8 bases. CDR1 ENHRY and CDR2 SYGVKD come from the germline V gene. This CDR3 contains 14 residues. With V trimmed by 6 bases and J by 9 bases, 10 bases remained unmatched. CDR3 nucleotide sequence: TGTGCCATCAGGTCTCCGGGGGGGCATGGTGAGCAGTTCTTC. Encoded protein: CAIRSPGGHGEQFF.

This rearrangement joins TRBV27 to TRBJ1-6, with D possibly matching TRBD1 (5 bases). This CDR3 comprises 12 residues. Germline CDR1 and CDR2: MNHEY and SMNVEV (reference sequence). V lost 4 bases, J lost 15 bases, and 13 bases lay in between. This chain's CDR3 is CASSSNPGYLHF. The CDR3 bases are TGTGCCAGCAGTTCTAACCCAGGGTACCTCCACTTT.

This clonotype was observed a handful of times. The J gene is TRBJ2-1, the V gene TRBV7-9; D gene unclear. V gave up 8 bases and J gave up 10 bases, with 18 bases separating them. The CDR3 is 13 amino acids. CDR1 and CDR2 from the germline V gene are SEHNR and FQNEAQ (reference sequence). CDR3 in DNA: TGTGCCAGCCGCACGGGCGGAGTCACCGAGCAGTTCTTC. Protein product: CASRTGGVTEQFF.

The chain links TRBV28 to TRBJ1-5; D unresolved. CDR1 is MDHEN and CDR2 is SYDVKM in the germline V gene. This CDR3 is 14 amino acids long. Trimming shortened V by 5 bases and J by 6 bases, and 14 bases separated the two germline ends. CDR3 residues: CASSRTFGPQPQHF. CDR3 nucleotides: TGTGCCAGCAGTCGTACGTTTGGCCCTCAGCCCCAGCATTTT.

Turning to this clonotype: As the CDR3 is not closed by the conserved phenylalanine or tryptophan, this likely results from a read error. The rearrangement joins TRBV4-1 to TRBJ2-7; tentatively, D is TRBD2 (5 bases). Germline V gives CDR1 MGHRA, CDR2 YSYEKL. CDR3 length equals 14 residues. Trimming took off 1 base at V and 6 bases at J, with 13 bases between the two ends. The DNA for the CDR3 is TGCGCCAGCAGCCAAGTGGGGTTGGGGAGCGAGCAGTACTTA. Protein: CASSQVGLGSEQYL.

Only a few counts were recorded for this clonotype. The J gene is TRBJ2-2, the V gene TRBV13; D ambiguous. V was pared by 1 base and J by 0 bases, with 9 bases between. Per the germline V gene, CDR1 is PRHDT and CDR2 is FYEKMQ (reference sequence). There are 16 residues in the CDR3. Written as DNA, the CDR3 is TGTGCCAGCAGCTTAGAAGATGGGCCGAACACCGGGGAGCTGTTTTTT. Protein: CASSLEDGPNTGELFF.

This clonotype was picked up one time. V and J are TRBV19 and TRBJ2-3; the D gene is possibly TRBD2 (5 bases). The CDR3 is 14 residues long. Trimming shortened V by 5 bases and J by 2 bases, and 11 bases separated the two germline ends. Germline V gives CDR1 LNHDA, CDR2 SQIVND (reference sequence). The CDR3 region has the DNA TGTGCCAGTAGTCGGCATAGCGTCACAGATACGCAGTATTTT. It codes for CASSRHSVTDTQYF.

V is TRBV4-1 and J is TRBJ1-4, with unresolved D. The CDR3 runs 12 residues. Trimming took off 1 base at V and 8 bases at J, with 5 bases between the two ends. CDR1 is MGHRA, CDR2 YSYEKL, per germline. The CDR3 DNA is TGCGCCAGCAGCCAAGTTTTGGAAAAACTGTTTTTT. Amino acid sequence: CASSQVLEKLFF.

The chain employs TRBV12-3 or TRBV12-4 and TRBJ1-2; D ambiguous. The CDR3 extends over 13 amino acids. Trimming cost V 8 bases and J 7 bases, with 17 bases left between them. The chain's CDR3 is CASFSRGYGGYTF. The CDR3, as DNA: TGTGCCAGCTTCTCGCGGGGTTATGGTGGCTACACCTTC.

This clonotype was seen repeatedly, ten times or more. The chain uses TRBV7-2 and TRBJ2-2; D is possibly TRBD2 (6 bases). The V gene lost 5 bases and the J gene lost 4 bases, with 11 bases spanning the gap. The CDR3 loop spans 14 amino acids. CDR1 and CDR2 (germline): SGHTA, FQGNSA. CDR3 residues: CASSLWGGTGELFF. Here the CDR3 DNA reads TGTGCCAGCAGCCTGTGGGGAGGCACCGGGGAGCTGTTTTTT.